The text below deals with one TCR beta chain. Its recognized antigen is unknown. Mismatch with germline at one junction end may stem from a read error. This sample was taken from a study of blood T cell repertoires in COVID-19 (dated by TCRdb to between 2020 and 2021). General notes on the study: Samples covering the acute and convalescent phases of COVID-19 were provided by collaborators in the United States, Italy and Spain. The prospective study material was composed of cDNA or gDNA derived from T cells, B-cell-depleted T cells, or PBMCs. Deeply sampled blood TCRbeta repertoires from subjects exposed to, actively infected with, or recovered from COVID-19 were included in the dataset. The repertoires were released in a freely available public database meant as a resource for research on the immune response to SARS-CoV-2. The samples were drawn from two sources: the first 160 participants of the ongoing ImmuneRACE study, and over 1,000 subjects contributed by 6 global collaborators. Sample metadata almost always included a de-identified subject ID, COVID-19 status, age in years and sex. HLA class I and class II types, where available, came from metadata supplied by the sample provider rather than from assay-based typing. Broader findings and caveats from the paper: The quantity of clinical and demographic metadata differed by source and by participant and was supplied without curation.

Taken from cysteine to phenylalanine, the CDR3 has 13 residues. Solely the CDR3 DNA is kept, with 39 bases framed from the first base. Via the germline V gene (reference sequence), CDR1 is SEHNR and CDR2 FQNEAQ. Each collaborating institution followed its own protocols to collect whole blood in K2EDTA tubes. For TCRbeta analysis, collaborators shipped samples as frozen whole blood, isolated PBMCs, or DNA extracted from either of those sample types. TCRbeta CDR3 regions were amplified from genomic DNA using the immunoSEQ Assay, a bias-controlled multiplex PCR. Under the source paper's analysis protocol: The number of nucleated cells in each sample was estimated by amplification of reference gene primers within the assay. To quantify the absolute abundance of each unique TCRbeta CDR3 rearrangement, sequence reads were collapsed and filtered. Productive Simpson clonality was computed per sample as the square root of Simpson's diversity index over productive rearrangements. TCRdb took this table from immuneACCESS and kept in-frame rearrangements with V and J called. Such tables lack part of the clones; where checked against another copy, unresolved V genes explain under half of the gap, and the rest is unexplained. V and J calls and clone size are copied from that table; D and trimming were computed from the DNA. Within this sample are more than 100,000 clones, with 70% to 90% of them counted one time only. The ten biggest clones cover 3% to 3.5% of the sample.

The TCR was taken from a human donor in a cohort sampled during active COVID-19. Here the chain combines TRBV7-9 and TRBJ2-7; TRBD2 aligns with 7 central bases. The sequenced sample consisted of peripheral blood. For the CDR3, the sequence is CASSLAEFYEQYF. The nucleotides are TGTGCCAGCAGCCTAGCGGAGTTCTACGAGCAGTACTTC.